A single sample is the source of the 9 T cell receptor beta chains below, sequenced in a study of T cells after posttransplantation cyclophosphamide. A marrow graft followed busulfan-fludarabine conditioning, with cyclophosphamide on days +3 and +4. Sequencing used immunoSEQ multiplex PCR; TCRdb keeps in-frame clones, though not all of them. The sample shows roughly 9,900 clones, none of them appearing just once. Sequences were derived from PBMCs, sampled after allogeneic stem cell transplant with posttransplant cyclophosphamide. All receptors derive from a female patient aged 40 to 50 who received an allogeneic stem cell transplant from a related donor, was CMV-positive, and had no GVHD. Some T cells may originate from the graft donor.

This clone was observed many times. V and J are TRBV5-8 and TRBJ1-3; 9 bases line up with TRBD1. The CDR3 loop spans 14 amino acids. The V and J ends lost 3 bases and 5 bases, in that order; junction bases with no gene match: 3. Germline CDR1 SGHTS, CDR2 YDEGEE. The DNA of the CDR3 is TGTGCCAGCAGCTCAACAGGGGGCAGAAACACCATATATTTT. Translating gives CASSSTGGRNTIYF.

This clone was counted at least ten times. V and J are TRBV7-9 and TRBJ2-1, with D perhaps matching TRBD2 (6 bases). The CDR3 sequence is 15 residues long. CDR1 SEHNR and CDR2 FQNEAQ come from the germline V gene (reference sequence). V gave up 3 bases and J gave up 0 bases, with 9 bases separating them. The CDR3 is CASSFLATSYNEQFF. The CDR3 DNA reads as TGTGCCAGCAGCTTCCTAGCGACCTCCTACAATGAGCAGTTCTTC.

In its sample, this clone ranks as medium-sized. The chain has TRBV5-4 and TRBJ2-7, with 8 bases identical to TRBD2. V dropped 4 bases and J dropped 4; count of bases not matched to a gene: 10. Germline V lookup: CDR1 SGHNT, CDR2 YYREEE (reference sequence). The CDR3 sequence is 15 residues long. The CDR3 coding sequence is TGTGCCAGCAGCCCCGCACTAGCGGACTCGTACGAGCAGTACTTC. Translated: CASSPALADSYEQYF.

This clone has just a few counts. The chain combines TRBV2 with TRBJ2-5; 12 bases align to TRBD2. The CDR3 contains 20 residues. Trimming took 3 bases from V and 7 from J; bases not matched to a gene: 21. Germline lookup yields CDR1 SNHLY and CDR2 FYNNEI. The CDR3 nucleotides are TGTGCCAGCAGTGATTCTAGACTAGCGGGGGCCCAGCAGACGTGGGTGACCCAGTACTTC. It is translated as CASSDSRLAGAQQTWVTQYF.

This clone has at least ten counts. The chain couples TRBV6-1 to TRBJ2-1, with 9 nucleotides matching TRBD2. V trimming: 6 bases; J trimming: 9 bases; junction bases outside the gene matches: 6. In germline, CDR1 is MNHNS, CDR2 SASEGT. The CDR3 is made up of 13 amino acids. CDR3 DNA sequence: TGTGCCAGCAGGAGCGGGGGGATGGGTGAGCAGTTCTTC. It codes for CASRSGGMGEQFF.

This clone was counted at least ten times. The chain employs TRBV19 and TRBJ1-2; 8 bases match TRBD1. This CDR3 has 12 residues. Germline V gene sequence: CDR1 LNHDA, CDR2 SQIVND (reference sequence). With 8 bases clipped from V and 6 bases from J, the junction kept 5 bases outside the gene matches. The CDR3 sequence is CASWDRRHGYTF. CDR3 sequence (DNA): TGTGCCAGTTGGGACAGGAGGCATGGCTACACCTTC.

This clone was counted ten times or more. The V call is TRBV5-1, the J call TRBJ2-4, with a weak D call TRBD1 (5 bases). Germline values: CDR1 SGHRS, CDR2 YFSETQ. Trimming shortened V by 0 bases and J by 4 bases, and 20 bases separated the two germline ends. CDR3 length equals 18 residues. This CDR3 reads CASSLGGWTRFPKNIQYF. In DNA form, the CDR3 reads TGCGCCAGCAGCTTGGGAGGCTGGACAAGGTTCCCTAAAAACATTCAGTACTTC.

This clone was recorded many times. V gene TRBV9 combines with J gene TRBJ2-7, with a weak D call TRBD1 (5 bases). Per germline, CDR1 SGDLS and CDR2 YYNGEE. V shed 0 bases and J shed 7 bases, with 14 bases lying between them. CDR3 length: 14 residues. CDR3 in amino acids: CASSVEEGAKEQYF. The DNA for the CDR3 is TGTGCCAGCAGCGTAGAGGAAGGGGCGAAAGAGCAGTACTTC.

At least ten counts were recorded for this clone. Other DNA sequences from this sample encode an identical CDR3 as well. The chain employs TRBV6-1 and TRBJ1-1; TRBD1 might be the D (5 bases). CDR3 length: 13 amino acids. The germline V gene has CDR1 MNHNS and CDR2 SASEGT. V was trimmed by 2 bases and J by 1 base, leaving 5 bases between them. CDR3 protein: CASSETGNTEAFF. The CDR3 nucleotides are TGTGCCAGCAGTGAAACAGGGAACACTGAAGCTTTCTTT.